Listed below are T cell receptor beta chains from one sample, sequenced in a study of molecular identifiers for immune sequencing clone quantification. TCRdb reprocessed the PCR reads with MiXCR, giving one entry per CDR3 protein. The repertoire holds about 640,000 distinct CDR3 sequences, with just under 20% as singletons. Sequenced sample: naive CD8+ T cells from blood, with Jurkat cell RNA spiked in. These receptor sequences come from a human donor in good health. Some libraries in this study had Jurkat cell RNA spiked in. Each CDR3 is given with its conserved first and last residue. The size field is filled for only some rows; it gives once, few, many or a size class.

abundance	v_gene	j_gene	CDR3aa
many	TRBV7-6	TRBJ1-2	CASSLAPLDRPEGYTF
many	TRBV7-9	TRBJ1-5	CASSSGEGVWPQHF
many	TRBV4-3	TRBJ1-5	CASSQSKYSNQPQHF
many	TRBV20-1	TRBJ2-5	CSARVGLGQETQYF
few	TRBV27	TRBJ2-7	CASSLREGLAYEQYF
few	TRBV4-3	TRBJ2-6	CASSQINRAGGANVLTF
NA	TRBV5-6	TRBJ2-2	CASSLDLGELFF
many	TRBV23-1	TRBJ2-7	CASRPRDRAEQYF
many	TRBV2	TRBJ2-7	CASSEGTGLMYEQYF
many	TRBV14	TRBJ2-3	CASSQGESTRTDTQYF
many	TRBV3-1	TRBJ2-3	CASSQDPSVDTQYF
many	TRBV14	TRBJ1-6	CASSPGRQSSYNSPLHF
few	TRBV12-3/TRBV12-4	TRBJ2-2	CASSLASKELFF
many	TRBV6-5	TRBJ1-1	CASSYSTGSNTEAFF